This TCR beta chain was recorded in a study of cytomegalovirus exposure and HLA in healthy donors. Study overall: Around 79 million unique TCRs, all from HLA-typed donors, were included in an early release of the data. Whole-study results and caveats: Altogether, 160 or so TCR beta chains were recorded as cytomegalovirus-associated.

The CDR3 is 13 residues long. V was pared by 3 bases and J by 3 bases, with 9 bases between. Germline values: CDR1 SGDLS, CDR2 YYNGEE. Amplification used 60 Vbeta primers and 13 Jbeta primers. The protocol was immunoSEQ multiplex PCR, while the TCRdb copy is restricted to in-frame clones and leaves out a portion. Altogether roughly 150,000 clones are present, approximately 80% being singletons, with the ten largest covering approximately 1.3%. A word on this clone: Its antigen is currently unknown.

The sequenced sample was PBMCs. This TCR was recovered from a boy under 10 years old in good health and CMV-seronegative. The rearrangement joins TRBV9 to TRBJ1-1; no reliable D call. The CDR3 DNA reads TGTGCCAGCAGCGCCTCATCGGACACTGAAGCTTTCTTT. As protein: CASSASSDTEAFF.